The sequence of this T cell receptor (beta chain) was determined in a study of T-cell reconstitution after alpha-beta-depleted transplantation in children. The CDR3 has 15 residues. Germline CDR1 MNHEY, CDR2 SMNVEV (reference sequence). Trimming removed 11 bases from V and 5 bases from J, with 21 bases in between. Unique molecular identifiers were used in preparing the TCRbeta library. TCRdb reanalysed the PCR reads using MiXCR and keeps one entry per CDR3 protein. The sample holds hundreds of thousands of distinct CDR3 sequences, roughly 25% seen once. Concerning this clonotype itself: Its antigen is unknown.

Study findings and constraints: Most T-cell counts and diversity one year after the transplant came from T cells that were newly produced.

The TCR comes from a female patient aged 2 to 10 who had a stem cell transplant for congenital amegakaryocytic thrombocytopenia, so the T cells may come from the graft donor. The V and J genes are TRBV27 and TRBJ2-2; either TRBD1 or TRBD2 may fit D (5 bases each). The sample was PBMCs, mostly from graft donor cells, taken 360 days after TCRalphabeta/CD19-depleted stem cell transplant. Here the CDR3 reads CASRRGSLATGELFF. CDR3 nucleotide sequence: TGTGCCTCGAGACGGGGCTCCCTGGCGACCGGGGAGCTGTTTTTT.